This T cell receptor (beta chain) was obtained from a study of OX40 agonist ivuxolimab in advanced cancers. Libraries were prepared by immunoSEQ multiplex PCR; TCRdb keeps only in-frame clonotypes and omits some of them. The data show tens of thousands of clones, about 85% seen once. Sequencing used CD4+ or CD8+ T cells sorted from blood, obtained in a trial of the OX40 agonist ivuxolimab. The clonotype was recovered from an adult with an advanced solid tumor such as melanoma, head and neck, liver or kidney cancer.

The CDR3 DNA reads as TGTGCCATTTTGACAGGGTCGGATACGCAGTATTTT. This translates into CAILTGSDTQYF. The chain links TRBV6-1 to TRBJ2-3, with 7 bases aligning to TRBD1. Germline V gives CDR1 MNHNS, CDR2 SASEGT. The CDR3 runs to 12 residues. J lost 6 bases, V lost 10 bases, and 7 bases had no gene match.